The clone carrying this T cell receptor beta chain was seen many times. Its target is not known. The record originates from a study of Graves' ophthalmopathy and Graves' hyperthyroidism. This CDR3 has 13 residues. Germline V lookup: CDR1 SQVTM, CDR2 ANQGSEA. V lost 7 bases and J 1 base, leaving 10 bases between the germline ends. Amplification of TCR beta CDR3 regions used RNA transcripts. The authors performed first-round RT-PCR with HTBI primers and then a second-round multiplex PCR. TCRdb called the multiplex PCR reads again in MiXCR, with one record for every CDR3 protein. Among around 670,000 distinct CDR3 sequences listed, 40% were seen once. Overall study results and limits: In separating ophthalmopathy from stable hyperthyroidism, a 13-signature model achieved less than 90% sensitivity and 75% to 84% specificity.

This TCR derives from an adult man with Graves' ophthalmopathy. V and J are TRBV29-1 and TRBJ2-2; no definite D call. Material: peripheral blood. The CDR3 nucleotides are TGCAGCGCCAAGTGGGGGAACACCGGGGAGCTGTTTTTT. Translating it yields CSAKWGNTGELFF.